The source of this T cell receptor (beta chain) is a study of cytomegalovirus exposure and HLA in healthy donors. Study summary: Within an early data release were 80 million to 90 million unique TCRs drawn from HLA-typed donors.

Notes on this clone: As yet, its antigen is unknown.

It was with 60 Vbeta and 13 Jbeta primers that the PCR ran. The data were produced by immunoSEQ multiplex PCR, yet TCRdb's version contains in-frame clones alone and is incomplete. Of 100,000 to 150,000 clones listed, around 66% are singletons. Study-wide points: HLA allele associations emerged for some 16,000 TCR beta sequences in a later analysis, at 0.05 false discovery rate. Earlier findings revealed that most TCR beta V segments proved productive either about 87% or about 30% of the time.

This TCR was recovered from a man between 18 and 29 years old in good health and CMV-seronegative. Sequenced material: PBMCs.

CDR3 DNA: TGTGCCTGGAGTACCTTTCCGGGGTACGAGCAGTACTTC. Translation: CAWSTFPGYEQYF. The J gene is TRBJ2-7, the V gene TRBV30; weak D call: TRBD2 (5 bases). There are 13 residues in the CDR3. Germline assignment: CDR1 GTSNPN and CDR2 SVGIG (reference sequence). V was pared by 2 bases and J by 4 bases, with 12 bases between.